The rows below give T cell receptor beta chains drawn from one sample of a study of T cells in Graves' hyperthyroidism and ophthalmopathy. TCRdb reanalysed the multiplex PCR reads using MiXCR and keeps one entry per CDR3 protein. The sample records approximately 480,000 distinct CDR3 sequences, under 25% being singletons. The sequenced sample consisted of blood. The receptors shown here come from a man aged 18-30 years with Graves' hyperthyroidism. Both conserved end residues are part of each CDR3. The D gene is left open where the match is weak. Clone size is given for some rows only: seen once, a few or many times, or a class if the clone is expanded.

TRBD1,TRBJ1-6,many,TRBV6-5,CASSYSVTGGSPLHF,TGTGCCAGCAGTTACTCCGTGACAGGGGGTTCACCCCTCCACTTT
TRBD1,TRBJ2-4,.,TRBV28,CASSLQGGLTLLAKNIKYF,TGTGCCAGCAGCTTACAGGGGGGCCTCACTTTACTAGCCAAAAACATTAAGTACTTC
TRBD1,TRBJ2-2,.,TRBV4-1,CASSQEDRGRGGELFF,TGCGCCAGCAGCCAAGAGGACAGGGGGCGAGGCGGGGAGCTGTTTTTT
.,TRBJ2-5,many,TRBV10-2,CATKRGVSEETQYF,TGCGCCACCAAACGAGGTGTTTCGGAGGAGACCCAGTACTTC
.,TRBJ1-2,many,TRBV6-1,CASRGAGITNYGYTF,TGTGCCAGCCGTGGGGCCGGGATAACTAACTATGGCTACACCTTC
TRBD1,TRBJ1-5,.,TRBV28,CASSRTGDYQPQHF,TGTGCCAGCAGCCGGACAGGGGATTATCAGCCCCAGCATTTT
.,TRBJ1-5,.,TRBV12-3/TRBV12-4,CASSFQGGYSNQPQHF,TGTGCCAGCAGTTTTCAGGGCGGTTATAGCAATCAGCCCCAGCATTTT
.,TRBJ1-2,many,TRBV28,CASSFRGYGYTF,TGTGCCAGCAGTTTTAGGGGCTATGGCTACACCTTC
TRBD1,TRBJ1-1,.,TRBV20-1,CSASIQGAGTEAFF,TGCAGTGCCTCAATACAGGGGGCGGGGACTGAAGCTTTCTTT
.,TRBJ1-2,few,TRBV19,CASSDSGMGYGYTF,TGTGCCAGTAGTGACTCAGGGATGGGCTATGGCTACACCTTC
.,TRBJ1-5,many,TRBV2,CASSGLGRDQPQHF,TGTGCCAGCAGTGGATTGGGTCGGGATCAGCCCCAGCATTTT
.,TRBJ2-7,.,TRBV12-3/TRBV12-4,CASSLGLVSSF,TGTGCCAGCAGTTTAGGGCTAGTCTCCTCCTTC
.,TRBJ1-5,many,TRBV19,CASSPEVGPNQPQHF,TGTGCCAGTAGCCCCGAGGTCGGACCTAATCAGCCCCAGCATTTT
TRBD1,TRBJ2-7,.,TRBV4-1,CASSQINRGQLNDEQYF,TGCGCCAGCAGTCAGATTAACAGGGGGCAATTGAACGACGAGCAGTACTTC
TRBD2,TRBJ2-2,many,TRBV6-2/TRBV6-3,CASSYARDGTRELFF,TGTGCCAGCAGTTACGCGCGGGACGGGACTAGGGAGCTGTTTTTT
.,TRBJ2-7,many,TRBV30,CAWSPTGYEQYF,TGTGCCTGGAGTCCGACCGGCTACGAGCAGTACTTC
TRBD1,TRBJ2-7,.,TRBV28,CASSRLTGGTYEQYF,TGTGCCAGCAGCCGCTTGACAGGGGGAACCTACGAGCAGTACTTC
.,TRBJ2-3,many,TRBV9,CASSPSSTDTQYF,TGTGCCAGCAGCCCATCCAGCACAGATACGCAGTATTTT